A selection of T cell receptor beta chains follows, all from one sample in a study of early T cells in non-severe SARS-CoV-2 infection. TCRdb re-called the 5' RACE reads with MiXCR, one entry per CDR3 protein. Found here are tens of thousands of distinct CDR3 sequences, roughly an eighth of them singletons; the top ten hold roughly 3%. Sample: whole blood. Source of these receptors: an adult who was a healthcare worker with PCR-confirmed SARS-CoV-2 infection or an uninfected control (not recorded which). CDR3s leave out the opening cysteine and the closing phenylalanine or tryptophan. The order of the fields is J gene, V gene, CDR3 protein.

TRBJ1-1	TRBV6-1	ASTITTNTEAF
TRBJ2-7	TRBV18	ASSPGVTTPDWKY
TRBJ2-2	TRBV18	ASSPPAKNTGELF
TRBJ2-3	TRBV5-1	ASSLAAGDTDTQY
TRBJ2-1	TRBV6-4	ASSDSRRQVSYNEQF
TRBJ2-5	TRBV5-1	ASSLDPGARETQY
TRBJ1-4	TRBV7-9	ASSLVGGHGEKLF
TRBJ1-1	TRBV6-2/TRBV6-3	ASRGGGTANTEAF
TRBJ2-1	TRBV5-6	ASSPLGTVNEQF
TRBJ2-2	TRBV3-1	ASSQWTGSTGELF
TRBJ2-1	TRBV7-8	ASRPLAGVNNEQF
TRBJ2-7	TRBV18	ASSGILGQGRSEQY
TRBJ2-1	TRBV18	ASSPGQGRDNEQF
TRBJ2-5	TRBV19	ASSISTSGNEETQY
TRBJ2-1	TRBV6-6	ASSYSAGPSYNEQF
TRBJ2-7	TRBV6-1	AAEPPTTSGEQY
TRBJ2-2	TRBV9	ASSVELAGVNTGELF
TRBJ1-5	TRBV25-1	ASTVNASWNQPQH
TRBJ2-2	TRBV19	ASRAGRTGELF
TRBJ2-1	TRBV7-3	ASSLLGDRGNNEQF
TRBJ2-7	TRBV20-1	SAESGGTRLSEQY
TRBJ2-4	TRBV11-1	ASSRGTELAKNIQY
TRBJ2-5	TRBV18	ASSPFQGKGSKETQY
TRBJ2-7	TRBV19	ASSGTGGAYEQY
TRBJ2-6	TRBV12-3/TRBV12-4	ASSLNSGANVLT
TRBJ1-5	TRBV5-1	ASSSLPGINQPQH
TRBJ1-3	TRBV12-3/TRBV12-4	ASSWLSGNTIY
TRBJ2-7	TRBV29-1	SVVGHSTYEQY
TRBJ2-7	TRBV21-1	ASHSRDGPRQY
TRBJ2-1	TRBV20-1	SAGDVGSSSYNEQF
TRBJ1-6	TRBV7-2	ASSLAGVRSPLH
TRBJ1-2	TRBV9	ASSPRQGINYGYT
TRBJ2-1	TRBV6-5	ASSLPPNNEQF
TRBJ2-5	TRBV6-5	ASRTGARETQY
TRBJ1-5	TRBV6-1	ASSPLADRAAEPQH
TRBJ1-1	TRBV29-1	SADRRGTEAF